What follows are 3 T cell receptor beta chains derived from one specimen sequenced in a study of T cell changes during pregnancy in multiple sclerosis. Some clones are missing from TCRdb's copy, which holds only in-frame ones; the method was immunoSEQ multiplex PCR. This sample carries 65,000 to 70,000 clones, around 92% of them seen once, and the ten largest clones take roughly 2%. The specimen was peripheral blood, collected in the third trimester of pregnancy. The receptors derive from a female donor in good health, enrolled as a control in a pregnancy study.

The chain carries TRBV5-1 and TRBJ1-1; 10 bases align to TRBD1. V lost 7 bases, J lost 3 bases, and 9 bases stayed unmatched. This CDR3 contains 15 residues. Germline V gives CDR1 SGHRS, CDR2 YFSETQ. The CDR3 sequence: CASRRGQGEYTEAFF. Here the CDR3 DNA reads TGCGCCAGCCGGAGAGGACAGGGGGAATACACTGAAGCTTTCTTT.

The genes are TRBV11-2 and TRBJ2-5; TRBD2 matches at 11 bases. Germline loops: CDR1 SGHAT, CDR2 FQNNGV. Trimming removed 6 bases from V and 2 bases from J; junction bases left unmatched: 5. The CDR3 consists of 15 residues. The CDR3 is CASSLGLAEQETQYF. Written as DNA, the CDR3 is TGTGCCAGCAGTCTGGGACTAGCGGAACAAGAGACCCAGTACTTC.

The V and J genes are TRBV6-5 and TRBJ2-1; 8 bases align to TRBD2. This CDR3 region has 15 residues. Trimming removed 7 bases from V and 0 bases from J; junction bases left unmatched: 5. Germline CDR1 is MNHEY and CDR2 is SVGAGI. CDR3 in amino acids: CASKSSGLSYNEQFF. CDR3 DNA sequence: TGTGCCAGCAAATCTAGCGGGCTCTCCTACAATGAGCAGTTCTTC.